The clone carrying this T cell receptor beta chain has a handful of counts. The antigen remains undetermined. The data derive from a study of cytomegalovirus exposure and HLA in healthy donors. Study findings and constraints: Sequencing depth across donors, presence/absence analyses assumed, was roughly uniform. An ancestry cluster, one associated with Asian ancestry, reportedly showed fewer N-insertions than the 666-donor mean in a later analysis. In a later analysis, TCR beta V- and J-gene trimming showed a link to a missense DCLRE1C variant.

PCR primers comprised 60 Vbeta and 13 Jbeta primers. Original methodology: Around 10 million shared chains were among some 75 million unique TCR beta chains counted in a later analysis. Sequencing used immunoSEQ multiplex PCR; TCRdb keeps in-frame clones, though not all of them. That table is the source of V, J and clone size, and D and trimming were worked out from the DNA. The table includes some 240,000 clones, over 90% detected once. Trimming took 1 base from V and 1 from J, leaving 11 bases between them. This CDR3 has 15 residues. Germline-derived CDR1 and CDR2 are GTSNPN and SVGIG (reference sequence).

The sample taken for sequencing was PBMCs. The gene calls are TRBV30 and TRBJ2-1, with TRBD1 as a possible D gene (6 bases). This sequence originates from a girl aged 2-10 years in good health and CMV-seronegative. As DNA, the CDR3 is TGTGCCTGGAGTGGTGGCAGGGGTTCCTACAATGAGCAGTTCTTC. It specifies CAWSGGRGSYNEQFF.